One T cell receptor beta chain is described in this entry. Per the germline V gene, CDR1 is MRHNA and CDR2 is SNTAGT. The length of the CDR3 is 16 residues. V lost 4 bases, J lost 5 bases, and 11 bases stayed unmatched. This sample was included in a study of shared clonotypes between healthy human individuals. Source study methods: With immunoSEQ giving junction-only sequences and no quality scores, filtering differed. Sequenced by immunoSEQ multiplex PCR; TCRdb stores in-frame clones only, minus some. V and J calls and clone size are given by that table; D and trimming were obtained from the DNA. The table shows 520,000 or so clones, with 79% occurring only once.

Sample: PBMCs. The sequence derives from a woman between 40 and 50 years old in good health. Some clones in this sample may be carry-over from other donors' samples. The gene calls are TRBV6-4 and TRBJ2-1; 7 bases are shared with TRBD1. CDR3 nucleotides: TGTGCCAGCAGTGGGGACCCTGGGGACAGCCACAATGAGCAGTTCTTC. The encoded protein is CASSGDPGDSHNEQFF.